Each of the 15 T cell receptor beta chains below was sequenced from the same sample in a study of siplizumab effects on memory and regulatory T cells (dated by TCRdb to the late 2010s). The library was built by means of the immunoSEQ multiplex PCR assay. Sourced from immuneACCESS, this table was stored by TCRdb with only in-frame sequences that have V and J called. A share of the clones is absent; for the studies checked, an unresolved V gene accounts for under half, and the remainder has no known explanation. The sample table shows 100,000 or so clones, and around 94% are seen once. Together, the top ten hold about 1.2% of the sample. Sequencing used non-Treg CD4+ T cells sorted from blood. The cell subset or site label on this specimen signifies: FACS-sorted unstimulated CD4+ non-regulatory T cells. The source is a human donor in good health.

This chain connects TRBV7-2 to TRBJ2-3; maybe TRBD2 (8 bases). There are 15 residues in the CDR3. Germline values: CDR1 SGHTA, CDR2 FQGNSA. V lost 2 bases and J lost 2, with 11 bases in between. The CDR3 nucleotides are TGTGCCAGCAGCTTACGGGAGGGGGCCACAGATACGCAGTATTTT. This translates into CASSLREGATDTQYF.

This chain links TRBV5-1 with TRBJ2-1; D ambiguous. V dropped 7 bases and J dropped 7 bases, with 18 bases sitting between them. The CDR3 consists of 14 residues. The germline CDR1 and CDR2 sequences are SGHRS and YFSETQ. This CDR3 is CASSRATQENEQFF. The CDR3 coding sequence is TGCGCCAGCTCTCGAGCCACCCAGGAGAATGAGCAGTTCTTC. The full variable domain, its missing parts supplied by reference TRBV5-1 and TRBJ2-1, is KAGVTQTPRYLIKTRGQQVTLSCSPISGHRSVSWYQQTPGQGLQFLFEYFSETQRNKGNFPGRFSGRQFSNSRSEMNVSTLELGDSALYLCASSRATQENEQFFGPGTRLTVL.

The rearrangement links TRBV6-1 to TRBJ1-5; a possible D gene is TRBD1 (6 bases). CDR1 is MNHNS, CDR2 SASEGT, per germline. The V gene lost 4 bases and the J gene lost 7 bases, with 8 bases spanning the gap. The CDR3 is 12 residues long. This CDR3 is CASSGQDQPQHF. Written as DNA, the CDR3 is TGTGCCAGCAGTGGACAGGACCAGCCCCAGCATTTT.

V usage is TRBV7-8 and J usage is TRBJ2-7; D unresolved. The germline gives CDR1 SGHVS, CDR2 FQNEAQ. CDR3 length equals 15 residues. The V gene lost 1 base and the J gene lost 3 bases, with 13 bases spanning the gap. CDR3 loop: CASSLVLGRYYEQYF. CDR3 bases: TGTGCCAGCAGCTTAGTTCTAGGACGGTACTACGAGCAGTACTTC.

The chain joins TRBV7-6 to TRBJ2-3, with D unclear. This CDR3 has 12 amino acids. Germline V gene sequence: CDR1 SGHVS, CDR2 FNYEAQ. V lost 6 bases and J lost 3, with 7 bases in between. CDR3 amino acids: CASRGWTDTQYF. The CDR3 nucleotides read TGTGCCAGCAGGGGGTGGACAGATACGCAGTATTTT.

The rearrangement links TRBV28 to TRBJ1-1, with 8 bases lining up with TRBD1. J lost 1 base, V lost 3 bases, and 13 bases had no gene match. The V gene's germline CDR1 is MDHEN and CDR2 SYDVKM. CDR3 size: 18 residues. The CDR3 loop reads CASSFLGRGRFKNTEAFF. The CDR3 coding sequence is TGTGCCAGCAGTTTTCTCGGCAGGGGGCGATTTAAGAACACTGAAGCTTTCTTT.

This sequence joins TRBV28 and TRBJ1-5, with a possible D match to TRBD1 (6 bases). V was trimmed by 3 bases and J by 6 bases, leaving 15 bases between them. The CDR3 is 15 residues long. Germline V lookup: CDR1 MDHEN, CDR2 SYDVKM. The DNA of the CDR3 is TGTGCCAGCAGTTTTATTCGGGGGCGCCGTCAGCCCCAGCATTTT. It specifies CASSFIRGRRQPQHF.

This rearrangement joins TRBV11-2 to TRBJ2-5, with 8 positions matching TRBD2. There are 16 residues in the CDR3. Germline CDR1 SGHAT, CDR2 FQNNGV. J was trimmed by 1 base and V by 1 base; bases with no gene match: 5. The CDR3 nucleotides are TGTGCCAGCAGCTTAGGGAATAGCGGGACCCAAGAGACCCAGTACTTC. It translates to CASSLGNSGTQETQYF.

This clone has a single count. The chain couples TRBV7-2 to TRBJ2-2; D is ambiguous. This CDR3 contains 13 residues. Germline V CDR1 and CDR2: SGHTA, FQGNSA. Trimming stripped 5 bases from V and 6 bases from J, with 10 bases between. CDR3 coding DNA: TGTGCCAGCAGCCCTAGGTTGTCCGGGGAGCTGTTTTTT. It translates to CASSPRLSGELFF.

J is TRBJ2-3 and V is TRBV7-2, with 7 bases aligning to TRBD1. CDR1 is SGHTA and CDR2 is FQGNSA in the germline V gene. V trimming: 5 bases; J trimming: 2 bases; junction bases outside the gene matches: 10. The CDR3 consists of 16 residues. CDR3 nucleotide sequence: TGTGCCAGCAGCACCCGGACAGGCTTCCTCACAGATACGCAGTATTTT. As protein: CASSTRTGFLTDTQYF.

In this sample, this clone turned up once. This chain uses TRBV19 with TRBJ2-2; possibly TRBD1 for D (6 bases). CDR3 length equals 15 residues. Germline V CDR1 and CDR2: LNHDA, SQIVND (reference sequence). Trimming removed 8 bases from V and 6 bases from J, with 19 bases in between. Written as DNA, the CDR3 is TGTGCCAGTGCCCTTACAGGGTCTTTATCCGGGGAGCTGTTTTTT. As protein: CASALTGSLSGELFF.

The V call is TRBV19, the J call TRBJ1-2; 9 bases match TRBD1. This CDR3 contains 13 residues. Looked up from germline, CDR1 is LNHDA and CDR2 is SQIVND (reference sequence). The V gene end was trimmed by 5 bases and the J gene end by 3 bases; junction bases not matched to a gene: 1. CDR3 region: CASSDRGDYGYTF. The CDR3 bases are TGTGCCAGTAGTGACAGGGGGGACTATGGCTACACCTTC.

The V and J genes are TRBV30 and TRBJ1-1; the match to TRBD1 covers 12 bases. Germline-derived CDR1 and CDR2 are GTSNPN and SVGIG (reference sequence). The CDR3 sequence is 15 residues long. V shed 5 bases, J shed 6 bases, and the junction held 10 bases outside the gene matches. CDR3 DNA: TGTGCCTGGGGAGGGACAGGGGGCGGTAAGGCTGAAGCTTTCTTT. Its protein product is CAWGGTGGGKAEAFF. Based on the CDR3 plus reference TRBV30 and TRBJ1-1, the full variable domain is SQTIHQWPATLVQPVGSPLSLECTVEGTSNPNLYWYRQAAGRGLQLLFYSVGIGQISSEVPQNLSASRPQDRQFILSSKKLLLSDSGFYLCAWGGTGGGKAEAFFGQGTRLTVV.

V gene TRBV6-5 combines with J gene TRBJ1-1; 8 bases are shared with TRBD1. The CDR3 totals 15 residues. With V trimmed by 4 bases and J by 0 bases, 4 bases remained unmatched. Germline V lookup: CDR1 MNHEY, CDR2 SVGAGI. The CDR3 sequence: CASSLQGGVNTEAFF. The CDR3, as DNA: TGTGCCAGCAGTTTACAGGGGGGGGTGAACACTGAAGCTTTCTTT.

The rearrangement links TRBV11-2 to TRBJ2-3; D tentatively fits TRBD1 or TRBD2 (6 bases each). Germline-derived CDR1 and CDR2 are SGHAT and FQNNGV. V lost 2 bases and J 2 bases, leaving 8 bases between the germline ends. The CDR3 is made up of 14 amino acids. The chain's CDR3 is CASSLRGATDTQYF. CDR3 DNA: TGTGCCAGCAGCTTAAGGGGGGCCACAGATACGCAGTATTTT.